This T cell receptor beta chain was observed in a study of T cell clonality in common variable immunodeficiency (dated by TCRdb to about 2015). Findings and caveats that apply to the study as a whole: Increased TCRbeta clonality was found in CVID subjects compared with healthy controls (t-test p = 0.018), with the increase being most characteristic of about a third of subjects. Despite equal DNA input, controls averaged roughly 80,000 unique sequences per sample versus about 32,000 in CVID samples. CVID subjects shared fewer TCRbeta clones with each other than healthy controls did (p < 0.0001). Reportedly, TCRbeta sequences from CVID had fewer deletions and N-nucleotide insertions, and highly modified clones with 13 or more V deletions were absent from CVID. Differences among patients in the CVID cohort limited the correlations between repertoire features and clinical complications. It was noted by the authors that sequencing of the repertoires of T cell subpopulations would be needed to clarify the cause of the increased clonality in CVID.

This clone was observed a handful of times. Its binding antigen is unknown. A much larger clone sits a single nucleotide away, making a read error possible. From the germline J gene comes the end of the CDR3, since the read stops 3 residues before it. Other DNA sequences in this specimen translate into the identical CDR3. CDR1 and CDR2 (SGHDT, YYEEEE) derive from the germline V gene. Including the terminal cysteine and phenylalanine, the CDR3 comprises 15 residues. Part of the CDR3 DNA is given, 36 bases translated from base 1. Equivalent amounts of genomic DNA from CVID and control samples were used as sequencing input. For every sample, a 60 bp segment covering the rearranged TCRbeta CDR3 region was amplified and then sequenced. The immunoSEQ assay, a bias-corrected multiplex PCR combined with high-throughput sequencing, was used to amplify TCRbeta. The published analysis was carried out like this. Every unique nucleotide sequence was considered a clone and was annotated with V, D and J genes, copy number and frequency. Sequences were labeled productive if in frame, and non-productive if out of frame or containing stop codons. As previously described, clonality was computed from Shannon's entropy. The predicted amino acid sequences of productive clones were used to derive mean CDR3 Kyte-Doolittle hydropathy. The R hclust function was used to hierarchically cluster scaled V gene usage with Manhattan distance and complete linkage. To assess clone sharing by CDR3 amino acid sequence, 12 repertoires per group were resampled over 100 rounds. The repertoires were screened for 55 to 75 published EBV-specific TCRbeta sequences and fewer than 300 published CMV-specific TCRbeta sequences. A couple of CVID samples that yielded fewer than 10,000 sequences were excluded from the analysis, so approximately 40 CVID repertoires were retained. TCRdb took over this immuneACCESS table, retaining in-frame rearrangements with V and J assigned. Such tables are incomplete; in checked studies, under half of the missing clones stem from an unresolved V gene, and the remainder is unexplained. The V and J calls and clone size were taken over from that table, and D and trimming were inferred from the DNA. In this sample, tens of thousands of clones appear, none counted once only. The ten largest clones add up to around 2.8% of the sample.

Predominantly Caucasian heritage was noted among both the CVID patients and the healthy controls. Heparinized peripheral whole blood samples of roughly 5 to 9 ml were obtained from each donor. Genomic DNA from adults with common variable immune deficiency (CVID) and from healthy adult controls was used for sequencing of TCRbeta CDR3 repertoires. The control group was made up of roughly 22 healthy adult volunteers (about ten male and 12 female) whose ages ranged from 23 to 66 years, with a mean age of approximately 35. Diluted blood was subjected to density centrifugation over Hypaque 1077 or Ficoll-Paque for isolation of peripheral blood mononuclear cells. Genomic DNA was extracted from unsorted mononuclear cells by Qiagen column purification or by a centrifugation-based method.

The sample consisted of peripheral blood mononuclear cells. This chain joins TRBV5-6 to TRBJ1-3; possibly the D gene is TRBD1, per 5 matching bases. The sequence was obtained from a person aged 18-70 years in good health. The CDR3 region has the sequence CASSLAGFTGNTIYF. CDR3 DNA (partial): TGTGCCAGCAGCTTGGCAGGGTTTACTGGAAACACA.